This T cell receptor beta chain was profiled in a study of cytomegalovirus exposure and HLA in healthy donors (dated by TCRdb to 2015 to 2018). At the level of the whole study: According to an earlier analysis of a few hundred of the donors, 150 million to 200 million T cells yielded 117 million unique TCR beta sequences and about 300 Gb of sequence data. An early release that covered fewer than 800 HLA-typed donors contained around 330 gigabases of sequencing data and 75 million to 100 million unique TCR sequences. Of the 300 to 450 genotyped donors, approximately 83% fell in the genetic ancestry cluster associated with self-reported Caucasian donors. The study aimed to test whether signatures of past pathogen exposure could be identified by cataloging public T cell receptors. The T cell repertoires of under 700 subjects were profiled by immunosequencing and related to cytomegalovirus serostatus. Besides the first cohort of 666 subjects, a separate validation cohort made up of 120 or so different subjects was used. The study combined high-throughput TCR immunosequencing, statistical association of individual TCRs with disease status, and machine learning to predict cytomegalovirus infection status. A later analysis re-examined previously published TCR beta repertoires from more than 650 donors and added high-resolution HLA genotyping to investigate patterns of TCR occurrence. Rather than drawing on any new phenotypic data, the later analysis identified candidate immune exposures from TCR beta sequences and the way those sequences occurred across donors. An earlier analysis of 587 of the donors used high-throughput TCR beta sequencing to judge whether each TCR beta V gene segment behaved as functional or pseudogenic. Donor age, sex, ethnicity and CMV serostatus were compiled together with the repertoire data. Genome-wide SNP genotypes for about 65% of the 666 donors were used in a later genetic analysis, which treated that subset as a discovery cohort. Every discovery cohort repertoire had been produced on one sequencing platform. HLA typing covered class I and class II loci at four-digit resolution. Typing coverage differed by locus: A, B, C, DRB1 and DQB1 were typed in about 629-640 donors, DQA1 in about 550, DPA1 in 600 to 610, and DPB1 in approximately 450. Because of strong linkage in the cohort, four to six DR-DQ haplotypes were treated as single units for association and clustering. Among over 350 genotyped donors of the cohort, an average of approximately 230,000 unique TCR beta nucleotide sequences were sequenced per donor, around 18% of them non-productive.

Study-wide findings and limitations: A later analysis found that HLA-associated TCR beta chains were more clonally expanded and had lower generation probabilities than equally common non-associated chains. Cytomegalovirus status was reported to be diagnosed by the classifier with high specificity and sensitivity in both the original and validation cohorts. For the cohort, immune exposure information was limited to CMV serostatus. In vitro tests confirmed that a few of the cytomegalovirus-associated TCR beta chains recognize cytomegalovirus antigens. According to a later analysis, most CMV-associated TCR beta chains appeared to be HLA-restricted, and the HLA associations seemed to be driven largely by CMV exposure. In an earlier analysis of 587 of the donors, most TCR beta V segments were observed in productive rearrangements about 87% or about 30% of the time, broadly matching IMGT annotations. In a later analysis, several top co-occurrence clusters were reported to appear linked to parvovirus B19, influenza, CMV and Epstein-Barr virus. A later analysis associated roughly 17,000 TCR beta sequences with specific HLA alleles at a false discovery rate of 0.05. The 87-base-pair reads could not distinguish some IMGT-functional V segments, including TRBV6-2 and TRBV6-3, so those segments were excluded. The presence/absence analyses assumed that sequencing depth was roughly uniform across donors, and that assumption may not be true. When HLA alleles, especially DR and DQ, strongly co-occurred, TCR associations were difficult to assign to individual alleles. The authors suggested that the approach could potentially be generalized to other disease states and immunological phenotypes. Most TCR sequences were seen in very few donors, while some public TCRs were found in many individuals. A later genetic analysis associated a missense DCLRE1C variant with V-gene and J-gene trimming of TCR beta chains, and an independent cohort replicated the association. Linkage disequilibrium might explain the correlated functional status among segregating V segments, but an unknown experimental factor could not be ruled out. A later analysis found that TCR association rates varied across HLA loci, with DRB1 alleles showing the most associated TCRs and HLA-C alleles the fewest. The cohort was sequenced for TCR beta chains only, and without alpha or paired-chain data the features that could be detected were limited. The study listed 164 TCR beta chains as associated with cytomegalovirus. About 15 rarely observed V segments, including chromosome 9 orphons, were excluded from the earlier analysis of a few hundred of the donors because counts were too low. A further reported finding was that TCR beta sequences accurately predicted the HLA-A and HLA-B alleles for most subjects in the first cohort. A cluster of highly shared sequence variants was judged likely to be a technical artifact of the sequencing pipeline. Because HLA typing was unavailable for some donors at each locus, only the typed subset was used in association tests. According to a later genetic analysis, donors in an Asian-associated ancestry cluster had fewer N-insertions in productive TCRs than the approximately 650-donor mean.

Library preparation was by the immunoSEQ multiplex PCR assay. For the multiplex PCR, a mixture combining 60 forward primers for TCR Vbeta segments and 13 reverse primers for TCR Jbeta segments was used. The CDR3 region of rearranged TCR beta genes was amplified from genomic DNA with a multiplex PCR assay. The amplified TCR beta libraries were sequenced on the Illumina HiSeq System as 87-base-pair reads. Per the authors' processing: In a later analysis, 70 million to 95 million unique TCR beta chains were counted across the approximately 640 repertoires, and roughly 10 million of these chains were shared by at least two donors. A nearest-neighbor algorithm error-corrected the raw reads and collapsed the reads into unique sequences, merging closely related sequences to remove PCR and sequencing errors. V, D and J gene segments were assigned by aligning CDR3 sequences to IMGT reference sequences. For a sequence to be retained, at least a six-nucleotide match to both a V gene segment and a J gene segment was required. A rearrangement counted as productive if the CDR3 had no stop codons and remained in frame with V and J, and every other rearrangement counted as non-productive. Following IMGT convention, CDR3 was defined as the stretch from the second conserved V-encoded cysteine to the conserved J-encoded phenylalanine. The earlier analysis of 587 of the donors excluded sequences that lacked an unambiguous match to a single V gene segment. An earlier analysis of 587 of the donors classified V segments as functional when productive rearrangements were above 56.7% and as segregating when the standard deviation between donors was above 5%. A statistical classification framework was built to diagnose cytomegalovirus status from the catalog of TCR beta chain sequences. A later analysis assigned V and J genes by comparing TCR nucleotide sequences with IMGT/GENE-DB human TR gene sequences. The TCRdist pipeline was used in a later analysis to assign CDR3 sequences and most-parsimonious VDJ recombination scenarios. In a later analysis, every TCR beta chain was defined by the combination of its CDR3 amino acid sequence and its V-gene family, and reads without a unique V-gene family were dropped. As a way to deal with suspected cross-contamination and a sequencing artifact, a later analysis dropped under 600 nucleotide sequences that were highly shared and had low generation probability. In a later analysis, a clonal expansion index for each public chain was calculated from normalized within-repertoire ranks of inferred template counts. In a later analysis, generation probabilities were computed using a VDJ recombination model fitted to out-of-frame rearrangements, and the results were checked against IGoR. In a later analysis, TCR-TCR, TCR-HLA and TCR-CMV co-occurrence was scored with hypergeometric tests, and a repertoire-size bias correction was applied to TCR pairs. To estimate false discovery rates, a later analysis permuted the HLA or CMV assignments 20 times. A later analysis grouped co-occurring TCRs with DBSCAN, adding TCRdist sequence similarity when clustering within HLA-allele-positive subsets. Repertoires with fewer than 30,000 or more than 120,000 public chains, plus five repertoires with anomalous nucleotide sharing, were excluded from co-occurrence clustering. TCRdb mirrors the immuneACCESS table, restricted to in-frame sequences. Some clones are absent from its copies; in checked studies, under half trace to an unresolved V gene, and the reason for the others is unknown. The V and J calls and clone size come from that table; D and trimming were worked out from the DNA. This sample lists 49,000 or so clones; 81% were detected once. The leading ten clones occupy under 2.5% of the sample.

The cohort comprised several hundred healthy bone marrow donors. At the time of sampling, every cohort member was nominally healthy, though immune exposures that went unrecorded were likely present. The donor was CMV seropositive and was included in the group of 250 to 300 seropositive cohort members. Every donor gave a peripheral blood sample, and the peripheral blood mononuclear cells from that sample were used for TCR beta sequencing. The Qiagen DNeasy Blood Extraction Kit was used to extract genomic DNA from the blood cell samples. CDR1 and CDR2 were assigned from the germline V gene as SGDLS and YYNGEE. The CDR3 runs 16 residues from the cysteine to the phenylalanine. The CDR3 DNA has 48 bases and is translated from base 1. V ends up 4 bases short and J 5 bases short, with an unmatched junction base count of 13. Notes on this clone: Its target antigen remains unknown. There are no base qualities to consult, and no much larger clone falls within one base.

The sample taken for sequencing was PBMCs. The receptor was isolated from a boy between 10 and 17 years old in good health and CMV-seropositive. Recombination joined TRBV9 with TRBJ1-2; 8 middle bases align to TRBD1. CDR3 protein: CASSTWGQVFTYGYTF. The DNA sequence is TGTGCCAGCAGCACGTGGGGACAGGTCTTTACTTATGGCTACACCTTC.